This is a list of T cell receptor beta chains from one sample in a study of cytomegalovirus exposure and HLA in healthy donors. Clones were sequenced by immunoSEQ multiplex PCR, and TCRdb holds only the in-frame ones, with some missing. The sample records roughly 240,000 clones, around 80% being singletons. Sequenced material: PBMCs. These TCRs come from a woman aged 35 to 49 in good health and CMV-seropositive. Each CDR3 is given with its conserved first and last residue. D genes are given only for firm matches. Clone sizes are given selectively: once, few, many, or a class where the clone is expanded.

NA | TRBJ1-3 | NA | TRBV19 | TGTGCCAGTAGTATATACAGCGGGAGAAACACCATATATTTT | CASSIYSGRNTIYF
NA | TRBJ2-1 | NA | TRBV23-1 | TGCGCCAGCATCCCACCCCCCGGGGGGCAATACAATGAGCAGTTCTTC | CASIPPPGGQYNEQFF
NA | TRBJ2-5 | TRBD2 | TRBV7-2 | TGTGCCAGCAGCTTAGCATGGGGCGGCGGGGGGCGAGAGACCCAGTACTTC | CASSLAWGGGGRETQYF
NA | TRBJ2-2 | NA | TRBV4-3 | TGCGCCAGCAGCCTGGAGCTACAGAACACCGGGGAGCTGTTTTTT | CASSLELQNTGELFF
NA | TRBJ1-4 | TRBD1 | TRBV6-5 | TGTGCCAGCAGTGAACTCGGACAGGGTGGGAAACTGTTTTTT | CASSELGQGGKLFF
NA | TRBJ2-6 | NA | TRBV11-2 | TGTGCCAGCAGCTTAGGAACTCGGGTCTCTGGGGCCAACGTCCTGACTTTC | CASSLGTRVSGANVLTF
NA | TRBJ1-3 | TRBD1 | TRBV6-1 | TGTGCCAGCAGTTCCGGGGACAGCGGAAACACCATATATTTT | CASSSGDSGNTIYF
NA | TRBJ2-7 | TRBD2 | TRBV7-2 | TGTGCCAGCAGCGAGACTAGCGGGGGCGAGCAGTACTTC | CASSETSGGEQYF
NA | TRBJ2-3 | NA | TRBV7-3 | TGTGCCAGCAGCCTCCTATCTAGCACAGATACGCAGTATTTT | CASSLLSSTDTQYF
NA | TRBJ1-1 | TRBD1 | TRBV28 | TGTGCCAGCACTTGGACAGGGCGGGTGAACACTGAAGCTTTCTTT | CASTWTGRVNTEAFF
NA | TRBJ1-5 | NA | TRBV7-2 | TGTGCCAGCAGCTTATCGACAGGATCCAATCAGCCCCAGCATTTT | CASSLSTGSNQPQHF
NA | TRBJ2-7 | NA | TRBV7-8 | TGTGCCAGCAGCCCGGGATCGGGAAGCGTCACCTACGAGCAGTACTTC | CASSPGSGSVTYEQYF
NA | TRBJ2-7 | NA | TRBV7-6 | TGTGCCAGCAGCCCACTACTGGGTGTGGAGTTCGAGCAGTACTTC | CASSPLLGVEFEQYF
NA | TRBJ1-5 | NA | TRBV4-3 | TGCGCCAGCAGCCAAGTGAAGAACAGGGACGGACTTAATCAGCCCCAGCATTTT | CASSQVKNRDGLNQPQHF
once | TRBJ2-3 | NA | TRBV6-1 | TGTGCCAGCAGGCGGAGCAGAACTAGCACAGATACGCAGTATTTT | CASRRSRTSTDTQYF
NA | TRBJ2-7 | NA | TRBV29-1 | TGCAGCGTTAACAAGGCGGTACTGGGAGGATACGAGCAGTACTTC | CSVNKAVLGGYEQYF
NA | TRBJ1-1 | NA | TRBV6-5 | TGTGCCAGCAGTTATCCGGGACTTAGGAACACTGAAGCTTTCTTT | CASSYPGLRNTEAFF
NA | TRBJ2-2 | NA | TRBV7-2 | TGTGCCAGCAGCTTAGTTCTAGTTACCGGGGAGCTGTTTTTT | CASSLVLVTGELFF
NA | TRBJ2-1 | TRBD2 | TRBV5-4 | TGTGCCAGCAGCGTCCCCCGGGGGGGCGAGGGTGAGCAGTTCTTC | CASSVPRGGEGEQFF
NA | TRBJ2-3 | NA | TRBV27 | TGTGCCAGCAGTTTAAGGGGACAAGATACGCAGTATTTT | CASSLRGQDTQYF
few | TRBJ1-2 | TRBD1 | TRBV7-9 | TGTTCCAGCAGCTACACCGGGACAGGGTATTTCTATGGCTACACCTTC | CSSSYTGTGYFYGYTF
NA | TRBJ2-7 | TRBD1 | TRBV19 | TGTGCCAGTAAGGACAGGGTAACCTACGAGCAGTACTTC | CASKDRVTYEQYF
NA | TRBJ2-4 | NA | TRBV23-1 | TGCGCCAGCAGACTCATTCAGTACTTC | CASRLIQYF
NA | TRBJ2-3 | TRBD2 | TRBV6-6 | TGTGCCAGCAGTTACCCGAGCGGGAACACAGATACGCAGTATTTT | CASSYPSGNTDTQYF
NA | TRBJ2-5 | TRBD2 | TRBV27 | TGTGCCAGCAGTTCCTCGACTAGCGGGGGGCCCCCCGGATCGAAAGAGACCCAGTACTTC | CASSSSTSGGPPGSKETQYF